A single sample gave rise to the 15 T cell receptor beta chains below, sequenced in a study of human thymus T cells. Assay: immunoSEQ multiplex PCR; the TCRdb copy retains only in-frame clones and omits some. The profile shows 40,000 to 55,000 clones, 90% to 95% of them singletons. Specimen: blood. The receptors derive from a boy under three years old with a congenital heart defect but otherwise immunologically healthy.

The chain has TRBV4-2 and TRBJ2-3; 15 bases are shared with TRBD2. This CDR3 comprises 17 residues. Germline V gives CDR1 LGHNA, CDR2 YNFKEQ. The ends lost 4 bases at V and 4 bases at J; junction bases unmatched: 6. Written as DNA, the CDR3 is TGTGCCAGCAGCCGCGGACTAGCGGGGGGGCCGCCAGATACGCAGTATTTT. Translation: CASSRGLAGGPPDTQYF.

The chain has TRBV10-1 and TRBJ2-7; 8 bases line up with TRBD1. Germline loops: CDR1 WNHNN, CDR2 SYGVQD (reference sequence). The CDR3 extends over 14 amino acids. V lost 2 bases, J lost 4 bases, and 4 bases stayed unmatched. CDR3: CASSEGQGLYEQYF. DNA of the CDR3: TGCGCCAGCAGTGAGGGACAGGGATTGTACGAGCAGTACTTC.

The gene calls are TRBV7-2 and TRBJ2-5; possible D gene TRBD2, 5 bases. V was clipped by 5 bases and J by 5 bases, with 9 bases between them. The CDR3 loop spans 12 amino acids. The V gene's germline CDR1 is SGHTA and CDR2 FQGNSA. The CDR3 protein is CASSGRGETQYF. DNA of the CDR3: TGTGCCAGCAGCGGCCGAGGGGAGACCCAGTACTTC.

Note on this clone: Other DNA sequences within the sample encode an identical CDR3. V usage is TRBV28 and J usage is TRBJ1-2; D is uncertain. V shed 0 bases and J shed 2 bases, with 4 bases lying between them. The V gene's germline CDR1 is MDHEN and CDR2 SYDVKM. The CDR3 spans 13 residues. The DNA of the CDR3 is TGTGCCAGCAGTTTATGGGGGAACTATGGCTACACCTTC. This codes for CASSLWGNYGYTF.

The rearrangement uses TRBV5-1 and TRBJ2-4; weak D call: TRBD1 (6 bases). In germline, CDR1 is SGHRS, CDR2 YFSETQ. CDR3 length: 12 residues. Deletions cut 2 bases from V and 9 bases from J, with 9 bases between. The CDR3 DNA is TGCGCCAGCAGCTTCCTACAGGGCATTCAGTACTTC. The encoded protein is CASSFLQGIQYF.

The gene calls are TRBV6-6 and TRBJ1-5; no clear D. The V gene lost 4 bases and the J gene lost 7 bases, with 11 bases spanning the gap. CDR1 is MNHNY, CDR2 SVGAGI, per germline (reference sequence). The CDR3 covers 13 residues. The DNA for the CDR3 is TGTGCCAGCAGTTCCTGGGGAGGGCAGCCCCAGCATTTT. Translated, it gives CASSSWGGQPQHF.

The chain uses TRBV4-1 and TRBJ2-1, with 15 bases identical to TRBD2. V shed 2 bases and J 0 bases; nucleotides not matched to a gene: 5. Germline V gives CDR1 MGHRA, CDR2 YSYEKL. The CDR3 covers 19 residues. The CDR3 loop reads CASSQRTSGGASSYNEQFF. Written as DNA, the CDR3 is TGCGCCAGCAGCCAACGGACTAGCGGGGGGGCCAGCTCCTACAATGAGCAGTTCTTC.

This chain connects TRBV4-1 to TRBJ2-1; no clear D gene. Between the trimmed V and J ends, which lost 4 bases and 0 bases, there was a span of 7 bases. This CDR3 has 14 residues. Germline CDR1 MGHRA, CDR2 YSYEKL. The CDR3, as DNA: TGCGCCAGCAGCCCTCCCAGCTCCTACAATGAGCAGTTCTTC. This encodes CASSPPSSYNEQFF.

The chain combines TRBV4-3 with TRBJ1-2; D call uncertain. Trimming took off 3 bases at V and 4 bases at J, with 12 bases between the two ends. The CDR3 sequence is 14 residues long. Germline V gene sequence: CDR1 LGHNA, CDR2 YSLEER. This chain's CDR3 is CASSQEWTVYGYTF. Written as DNA, the CDR3 is TGCGCCAGCAGCCAGGAGTGGACGGTCTATGGCTACACCTTC.

The count of this clone is one. The rearrangement joins TRBV9 to TRBJ2-1; 11 nucleotides match TRBD2. The germline V gene has CDR1 SGDLS and CDR2 YYNGEE. The J segment lost 9 bases and the V segment lost 0 bases, leaving 2 bases of the junction unmatched. The CDR3 runs 14 residues. The CDR3 bases are TGTGCCAGCAGCGTAGATCTAGCGGGGGGTGAGCAGTTCTTC. This codes for CASSVDLAGGEQFF. Complete variable domain (other parts from reference TRBV9 and TRBJ2-1): DSGVTQTPKHLITATGQRVTLRCSPRSGDLSVYWYQQSLDQGLQFLIQYYNGEERAKGNILERFSAQQFPDLHSELNLSSLELGDSALYFCASSVDLAGGEQFFGPGTRLTVL.

The rearrangement joins TRBV7-2 to TRBJ2-2; D not certain. This CDR3 has 13 residues. Deletions cut 2 bases from V and 6 bases from J, with 7 bases between. Germline CDR1 SGHTA, CDR2 FQGNSA. The DNA of the CDR3 is TGTGCCAGCAGCTTATCTGGAGCCGGGGAGCTGTTTTTT. Its protein product is CASSLSGAGELFF. Combining the CDR3 with reference TRBV7-2 and TRBJ2-2 gives the whole variable domain GAGVSQSPSNKVTEKGKDVELRCDPISGHTALYWYRQSLGQGLEFLIYFQGNSAPDKSGLPSDRFSAERTGGSVSTLTIQRTQQEDSAVYLCASSLSGAGELFFGEGSRLTVL.

This sequence joins TRBV5-1 and TRBJ1-4; D gene ambiguous. Per germline, CDR1 SGHRS and CDR2 YFSETQ. CDR3 length: 13 residues. Trimming removed 7 bases from V and 0 bases from J, with 7 bases in between. CDR3 loop: CASRGATNEKLFF. The CDR3 nucleotides are TGCGCCAGCCGGGGTGCAACTAATGAAAAACTGTTTTTT.

This clone was seen once. This chain links TRBV7-2 with TRBJ2-7; D is uncertain. The CDR3 length is 14 residues. Trimming left V 1 base short and J 2 bases short, with 9 bases between. Germline-derived CDR1 and CDR2 are SGHTA and FQGNSA. CDR3 loop: CASSLGGGTYEQYF. The CDR3 nucleotides read TGTGCCAGCAGCTTAGGTGGCGGCACCTACGAGCAGTACTTC.

V gene TRBV4-1 combines with J gene TRBJ2-5, with D unclear. This CDR3 spans 13 amino acids. Germline V gives CDR1 MGHRA, CDR2 YSYEKL. V dropped 1 base and J dropped 0 bases, with 3 bases sitting between them. For the CDR3, the DNA is TGCGCCAGCAGCCAAGCGTACCAAGAGACCCAGTACTTC. Translation: CASSQAYQETQYF.

The chain joins TRBV7-6 to TRBJ2-2, with TRBD2 matching over 11 bases. The V segment lost 4 bases and the J segment 4 bases; nucleotides outside the gene matches: 5. There are 16 residues in the CDR3. Germline CDR1 is SGHVS and CDR2 is FNYEAQ. The CDR3 reads CASSYLGTSGTGELFF. CDR3 sequence (DNA): TGTGCCAGCAGCTATCTGGGGACTAGCGGCACCGGGGAGCTGTTTTTT.